Presented here are 26 T cell receptor beta chains from one specimen sequenced in a study of CD8 T cells in ankylosing spondylitis. Study findings and constraints: Made up of eight or nine highly homologous variants, a TCR beta motif appeared characteristic of ankylosing spondylitis blood.

TCRdb re-analysed the 5' RACE reads in MiXCR, keeping a single row per CDR3 protein. In the table there are 200,000 to 250,000 distinct CDR3 sequences, about 17% of which are singletons. Their antigens remain unidentified. Sequenced material: blood, either unsorted or a sorted T cell fraction (not recorded which). The receptors were gathered from a male donor with ankylosing spondylitis.

The rearrangement joins TRBV5-1 to TRBJ2-2, with D maybe TRBD2 (6 bases). The CDR3 sequence is 15 residues long. Germline lookup yields CDR1 SGHRS and CDR2 YFSETQ. V lost 4 bases, J lost 5 bases, and 15 bases lay in between. CDR3 nucleotide sequence: TGCGCCAGCAGCCCCTGGGACTGGGGAACCGGGGAGCTGTTTTTT. Translating it yields CASSPWDWGTGELFF.

This clonotype came up many times. This chain joins TRBV5-1 and TRBJ2-7, with D hard to call. The V and J ends lost 0 bases and 4 bases respectively, with 11 bases between them. The CDR3 runs 14 residues. The germline gives CDR1 SGHRS, CDR2 YFSETQ. CDR3 amino acids: CASSLGAQRYEQYF. The CDR3 DNA is TGCGCCAGCAGCTTGGGGGCGCAGAGGTACGAGCAGTACTTC.

This clonotype has just a few counts. This chain joins TRBV24-1 and TRBJ2-3, with D perhaps matching TRBD2 (5 bases). This CDR3 is built from 15 residues. Trimming removed 1 base from V and 2 bases from J, with 9 bases in between. The V gene's germline CDR1 is KGHDR and CDR2 SFDVKD. For the CDR3, the DNA is TGTGCCACCAGTGATTTCGCCCGGGACACAGATACGCAGTATTTT. Encoded protein: CATSDFARDTDTQYF.

This clonotype was counted ten times or more. This chain links TRBV7-8 with TRBJ1-6; D might be TRBD1 (6 bases). Trimming removed 0 bases from V and 0 bases from J, with 15 bases in between. The CDR3 extends over 19 amino acids. CDR1 and CDR2 from the germline V gene are SGHVS and FQNEAQ. The CDR3 region has the DNA TGTGCCAGCAGCTTAGCCACTACAGGGCTTAGCTCCTATAATTCACCCCTCCACTTT. It encodes CASSLATTGLSSYNSPLHF.

This clonotype was detected many times. The V and J genes are TRBV12-3 or TRBV12-4 and TRBJ1-2; TRBD1 might be the D (6 bases). The CDR3 runs 13 residues. V lost 5 bases and J 4 bases, leaving 11 bases between the germline ends. This CDR3 is CASSPGGGYGYTF. Here the CDR3 DNA reads TGTGCCAGCAGTCCCGGAGGGGGCTATGGCTACACCTTC.

The rearrangement links TRBV4-1 to TRBJ2-7; 9 bases line up with TRBD1. Germline V gene lookup returns CDR1 MGHRA and CDR2 YSYEKL. The CDR3 length is 15 residues. The trim removed 4 bases at V and 2 bases at J, leaving 6 bases unmatched. CDR3 sequence: CASSPGQGPTYEQYF. The CDR3 coding sequence is TGCGCCAGCAGCCCAGGACAGGGGCCCACCTACGAGCAGTACTTC.

In its sample, this clonotype was seen a few times. The chain carries TRBV29-1 and TRBJ2-1; 7 positions match TRBD2. The CDR3 extends over 14 amino acids. Trimming cost V 0 bases and J 10 bases; bases outside gene matches: 9. The germline gives CDR1 SQVTM, CDR2 ANQGSEA. The CDR3, as DNA: TGCAGCGTTGAAGACTGGCGGGAGAACGGCGAGCAGTTCTTC. It codes for CSVEDWRENGEQFF.

The rearrangement joins TRBV13 to TRBJ2-7, with TRBD2 matching 10 bases. Germline V CDR1 and CDR2: PRHDT, FYEKMQ (reference sequence). V shed 2 bases and J 3 bases; nucleotides not matched to a gene: 7. This CDR3 is built from 16 residues. CDR3 residues: CASSLLWASGSYEQYF. As DNA, the CDR3 is TGTGCCAGCAGCTTACTCTGGGCTAGCGGGAGCTACGAGCAGTACTTC.

The sample holds a few counts of this clonotype. The chain carries TRBV28 and TRBJ2-4, with a weak D call TRBD1 (6 bases). Trimming cost V 5 bases and J 2 bases, with 16 bases left between them. Germline V lookup: CDR1 MDHEN, CDR2 SYDVKM. The CDR3 is 16 residues long. The CDR3 DNA follows: TGTGCCAGCAGTACGGGCGACAGGTGGCCCAAAAACATTCAGTACTTC. Its protein is CASSTGDRWPKNIQYF.

Only a few counts were recorded for this clonotype. At one end, the junction sequence differs from germline, possibly due to a read error. The V call is TRBV4-1, the J call TRBJ2-7; the D call may be TRBD1 or TRBD2 (5 bases each). The CDR3 loop spans 14 amino acids. Germline V gene data show CDR1 as MGHRA and CDR2 as YSYEKL. The CDR3 loop reads CASNQVPGTDEQYF. The CDR3 DNA reads TGCGCCAGCAACCAAGTTCCGGGGACCGACGAGCAGTACTTC.

Ten or more counts support this clonotype. V is TRBV24-1 and J is TRBJ2-2; D tentatively fits TRBD1 or TRBD2 (5 bases each). The CDR3 spans 15 residues. Germline loops: CDR1 KGHDR, CDR2 SFDVKD. The V end was cut by 3 bases, the J end by 6 bases, with 13 bases between. CDR3 residues: CATSDTRGNAGELFF. CDR3 bases: TGTGCCACCAGTGATACTAGGGGTAATGCCGGGGAGCTGTTTTTT.

This clonotype has only a few counts. CDR3 sequence: CASMGLAGYNEQFF. In nucleotides, the CDR3 is TGTGCCAGCATGGGACTAGCGGGGTACAATGAGCAGTTCTTC. The V call is TRBV27, the J call TRBJ2-1; 13 nucleotides match TRBD2. This CDR3 is 14 amino acids long. Germline-derived CDR1 and CDR2 are MNHEY and SMNVEV (reference sequence). V shed 7 bases, J shed 4 bases, and the junction held 1 base outside the gene matches.

The chain has TRBV4-2 and TRBJ1-1; a weak D match, TRBD1 (6 bases). The germline V gene has CDR1 LGHNA and CDR2 YNFKEQ. Trimming shortened V by 5 bases and J by 3 bases, and 16 bases separated the two germline ends. CDR3 length equals 15 residues. CDR3 coding DNA: TGTGCCAGCAGCTTTCTAGCGGGGGCGGACACTGAAGCTTTCTTT. Its protein is CASSFLAGADTEAFF.

The sample holds a few counts of this clonotype. The J gene is TRBJ2-1, the V gene TRBV7-2, with a possible D match to TRBD2 (5 bases). The CDR3 runs 16 residues. The V gene's germline CDR1 is SGHTA and CDR2 FQGNSA. Trimming stripped 5 bases from V and 6 bases from J, with 20 bases between. The CDR3 loop reads CASSPVQVALINEQFF. CDR3 coding DNA: TGTGCCAGCAGCCCGGTTCAAGTAGCGTTGATCAATGAGCAGTTCTTC.

The CDR3 DNA sequence: TGCAGTGCTCCAGGGTTCCCTGCCGAGCAGTACTTC. Translated, it gives CSAPGFPAEQYF. This chain connects TRBV20-1 to TRBJ2-7; D is possibly TRBD1 (5 bases). The length of the CDR3 is 12 residues. The germline gives CDR1 DFQATT, CDR2 SNEGSKA (reference sequence). With 5 bases removed from V and 6 bases from J, the gap between germline ends came to 14 bases.

This chain joins TRBV4-1 and TRBJ2-7, with TRBD1 matching 7 bases. Germline lookup yields CDR1 MGHRA and CDR2 YSYEKL. CDR3 length: 15 amino acids. V lost 1 base, J lost 3 bases, and 6 bases stayed unmatched. In DNA, the CDR3 is TGCGCCAGCAGCCAAGGGGACAGCACGAGCTACGAGCAGTACTTC. This codes for CASSQGDSTSYEQYF.

The CDR3 loop reads CASSQVAEIVNTEAFF. CDR3 coding DNA: TGTGCCAGCAGCCAGGTGGCGGAAATCGTGAACACTGAAGCTTTCTTT. The chain carries TRBV3-1 and TRBJ1-1; no definite D call. CDR3 length: 16 amino acids. CDR1 is LGHDT, CDR2 YNNKEL, per germline (reference sequence). The V gene lost 3 bases and the J gene lost 0 bases, with 14 bases spanning the gap.

This clonotype showed up many times. V and J are TRBV29-1 and TRBJ2-3; D might be TRBD2 (6 bases). This CDR3 is built from 15 residues. Trimming shortened V by 7 bases and J by 5 bases, and 22 bases separated the two germline ends. Germline-derived CDR1 and CDR2 are SQVTM and ANQGSEA. CDR3: CSAWGRELGGDTQYF. The CDR3 DNA reads TGCAGCGCCTGGGGACGGGAGCTGGGGGGAGATACGCAGTATTTT.

This clonotype was counted many times. The genes are TRBV12-3 or TRBV12-4 and TRBJ2-7; 7 positions match TRBD1. V lost 6 bases and J lost 0; bases outside the gene matches: 8. CDR3 length: 15 residues. CDR3 protein: CASSPGTVNSYEQYF. The CDR3 DNA is TGTGCCAGCAGCCCCGGGACAGTGAACTCCTACGAGCAGTACTTC.

The chain is built from TRBV14 and TRBJ2-1; 7 nucleotides agree with TRBD2. The CDR3 contains 15 residues. The junction had 8 bases not matched to a gene; V was cut back by 2 bases and J by 7 bases. Germline assignment: CDR1 SGHDN and CDR2 FVKESK. CDR3 DNA: TGTGCCAGCAGCCAATTTCCGCGGGGGAATAATGAGCAGTTCTTC. Its translation is CASSQFPRGNNEQFF.

This clonotype came up a few times. The chain employs TRBV19 and TRBJ1-1; no clear D. The CDR3 covers 12 residues. V dropped 4 bases and J dropped 7 bases, with 10 bases sitting between them. Germline loops: CDR1 LNHDA, CDR2 SQIVND (reference sequence). As DNA, the CDR3 is TGTGCCAGTAGTAGGTCACTCAATGAAGCTTTCTTT. Translated: CASSRSLNEAFF.

This clonotype showed up many times. The chain uses TRBV6-1 and TRBJ2-1; TRBD2 might be the D (5 bases). This CDR3 is built from 14 residues. V was shortened by 6 bases and J by 8 bases, with 17 bases between the two germline ends. Per the germline V gene, CDR1 is MNHNS and CDR2 is SASEGT. The CDR3 coding sequence is TGTGCCAGCAGGTCGAGGGAGATAAGATATGAGCAGTTCTTC. Translated: CASRSREIRYEQFF.

The chain has TRBV19 and TRBJ2-7; D is unresolved. In germline, CDR1 is LNHDA, CDR2 SQIVND (reference sequence). There are 13 residues in the CDR3. The V end was cut by 0 bases, the J end by 4 bases, with 7 bases between. CDR3 residues: CASSIDLGYEQYF. CDR3 nucleotides: TGTGCCAGTAGTATAGATCTCGGGTACGAGCAGTACTTC.

V usage is TRBV27 and J usage is TRBJ2-3, with TRBD2 matching over 10 bases. The CDR3 runs 16 residues. With 3 bases clipped from V and 3 bases from J, the junction kept 6 bases outside the gene matches. CDR1 MNHEY and CDR2 SMNVEV come from the germline V gene (reference sequence). The CDR3 reads CASSFQRGGFTDTQYF. In DNA form, the CDR3 reads TGTGCCAGCAGTTTCCAGCGGGGGGGGTTTACAGATACGCAGTATTTT.

This clonotype was found a few times. The chain joins TRBV5-1 to TRBJ2-1; TRBD2 matches 9 bases. The germline gives CDR1 SGHRS, CDR2 YFSETQ. V lost 7 bases to trimming and J lost 4 bases; unmatched junction nucleotides: 18. This CDR3 contains 18 residues. DNA of the CDR3: TGCGCCAGCGCCGAACCCGCCTCGTTAGCGGGGGCGTACAATGAGCAGTTCTTC. This encodes CASAEPASLAGAYNEQFF.

This clonotype was seen a handful of times. This chain links TRBV5-1 with TRBJ2-2, with D perhaps matching TRBD1 or TRBD2 (5 bases each). V lost 0 bases, J lost 4 bases, and 19 bases lay in between. Germline CDR1 SGHRS, CDR2 YFSETQ. The CDR3 loop spans 18 amino acids. The CDR3 spells CASSLDERGRAVTGELFF. The CDR3, as DNA: TGCGCCAGCAGCTTGGATGAGAGGGGCCGAGCTGTCACCGGGGAGCTGTTTTTT. The full variable domain, rest sourced from reference TRBV5-1 and TRBJ2-2, is KAGVTQTPRYLIKTRGQQVTLSCSPISGHRSVSWYQQTPGQGLQFLFEYFSETQRNKGNFPGRFSGRQFSNSRSEMNVSTLELGDSALYLCASSLDERGRAVTGELFFGEGSRLTVL.